A selection of T cell receptor beta chains follows, all from one sample in a study of cytomegalovirus exposure and HLA in healthy donors. Profiled with immunoSEQ multiplex PCR; TCRdb holds only in-frame clones, not every one. The table has about 150,000 clones, around 80% seen once; the top ten hold around 15%. Material: PBMCs. Receptor source: a woman aged 40 to 49 in good health and CMV-seronegative. Both conserved end residues are part of each CDR3. A D gene is named only where the DNA matches it firmly.

j_call | d_call | cdr3_length | v_call | cdr3_aa | cdr3_nt
TRBJ2-3 | NA | 13 | TRBV5-1 | CASSLTTTDTQYF | TGCGCCAGCAGCTTAACTACCACAGATACGCAGTATTTT
TRBJ1-1 | NA | 13 | TRBV11-2 | CASSFRGFTEAFF | TGTGCCAGCAGCTTTAGGGGCTTCACTGAAGCTTTCTTT
TRBJ2-3 | TRBD2 | 15 | TRBV6-6 | CASSYGLAVTDTQYF | TGTGCCAGCAGTTATGGCCTAGCGGTTACAGATACGCAGTATTTT
TRBJ2-7 | TRBD1 | 15 | TRBV11-3 | CASSFRDRSSYEQYF | TGTGCCAGCAGCTTCCGGGACAGGAGTTCCTACGAGCAGTACTTC
TRBJ2-7 | TRBD2 | 16 | TRBV28 | CASSLPRASGAYEQYF | TGTGCCAGCAGTCTCCCCCGGGCTAGCGGCGCCTACGAGCAGTACTTC
TRBJ2-6 | TRBD1 | 17 | TRBV6-1 | CASSEIPTGAGANVLTF | TGTGCCAGCAGTGAAATCCCCACAGGGGCTGGGGCCAACGTCCTGACTTTC
TRBJ2-2 | NA | 16 | TRBV19 | CASSPRSSGDTGELFF | TGTGCCAGTAGTCCAAGGTCCTCGGGGGACACCGGGGAGCTGTTTTTT
TRBJ2-5 | NA | 14 | TRBV28 | CASSRGHAFETQYF | TGTGCCAGCAGTCGGGGACATGCATTCGAGACCCAGTACTTC
TRBJ2-7 | NA | 10 | TRBV28 | CASSTYEQYF | TGTGCCAGCAGCACATACGAGCAGTACTTC
TRBJ1-1 | NA | 13 | TRBV6-4 | CASSLELNTEAFF | TGTGCCAGCAGTCTAGAACTGAACACTGAAGCTTTCTTT
TRBJ2-1 | NA | 14 | TRBV7-9 | CASRDRNLYNEQFF | TGTGCCAGCAGAGACAGAAATTTATACAATGAGCAGTTCTTC
TRBJ1-3 | NA | 18 | TRBV7-2 | CASSLARTGLASGNTIYF | TGTGCCAGCAGCTTAGCGAGAACAGGGCTCGCCTCTGGAAACACCATATATTTT